This T cell receptor (beta chain) was retrieved from a study of graft-versus-host responses after intestinal transplantation. On the study more broadly: Every one of the recipients received anti-thymocyte globulin induction and afterwards took tacrolimus and steroids for 3 to 4 years. General study results and limits: Graft-donor T cell macrochimerism in patients accompanied high graft-versus-host to host-versus-graft clonal ratios in allografts.

V shed 2 bases, J shed 4 bases, and the junction held 5 bases outside the gene matches. Germline CDR1 is MNHEY and CDR2 is SMNVEV (reference sequence). This CDR3 comprises 15 residues. Measured with immunoSEQ multiplex PCR; TCRdb has only the in-frame clones, and not every one. In the table there are about 110,000 clones, 93% of which are singletons. As for this clone: What it binds is unknown. The sample contains more than one DNA sequence encoding this CDR3.

The sample consisted of unstimulated CD8+ T cells sorted from spleen or lymph node cells, taken before intestinal transplant. The chain combines TRBV27 with TRBJ2-5; 9 bases are shared with TRBD2. This clonotype originated in a human donor who received an intestinal transplant. The CDR3 nucleotides read TGTGCCAGCAGTTTAGGGGGGCGGGGGGGAGAGACCCAGTACTTC. This gives the protein CASSLGGRGGETQYF.